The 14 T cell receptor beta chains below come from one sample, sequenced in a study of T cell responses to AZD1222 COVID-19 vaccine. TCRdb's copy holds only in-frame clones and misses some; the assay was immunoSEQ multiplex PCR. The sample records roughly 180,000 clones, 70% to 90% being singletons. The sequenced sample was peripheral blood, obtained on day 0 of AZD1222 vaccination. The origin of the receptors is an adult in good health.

The CDR3 protein is CASSVSGSSYNEQFF. CDR3 coding DNA: TGCGCCAGCAGCGTTAGCGGGAGCTCCTACAATGAGCAGTTCTTC. The chain links TRBV5-1 to TRBJ2-1; 9 bases are a match to TRBD2. The trim removed 4 bases at V and 0 bases at J, leaving 2 bases unmatched. The germline V gene has CDR1 SGHRS and CDR2 YFSETQ. CDR3 length equals 15 residues.

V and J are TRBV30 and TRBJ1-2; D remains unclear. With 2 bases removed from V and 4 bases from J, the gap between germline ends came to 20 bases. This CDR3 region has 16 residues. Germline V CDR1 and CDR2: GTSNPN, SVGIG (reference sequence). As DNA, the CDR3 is TGTGCCTGGAGTACCTCGAGGCCGTTCGCGGGCTATGGCTACACCTTC. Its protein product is CAWSTSRPFAGYGYTF.

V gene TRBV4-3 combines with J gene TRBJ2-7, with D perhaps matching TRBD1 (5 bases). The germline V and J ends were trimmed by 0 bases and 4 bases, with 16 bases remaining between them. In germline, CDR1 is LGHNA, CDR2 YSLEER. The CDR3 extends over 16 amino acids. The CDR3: CASSQDPAREGYEQYF. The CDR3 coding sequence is TGCGCCAGCAGCCAAGACCCCGCCAGGGAAGGGTACGAGCAGTACTTC.

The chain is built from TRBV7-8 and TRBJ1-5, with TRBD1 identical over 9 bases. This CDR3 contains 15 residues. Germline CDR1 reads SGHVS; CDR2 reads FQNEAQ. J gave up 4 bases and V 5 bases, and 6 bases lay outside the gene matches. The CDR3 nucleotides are TGTGCCAGCAGCCAGGACAGGGGTAAGAATCAGCCCCAGCATTTT. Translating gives CASSQDRGKNQPQHF.

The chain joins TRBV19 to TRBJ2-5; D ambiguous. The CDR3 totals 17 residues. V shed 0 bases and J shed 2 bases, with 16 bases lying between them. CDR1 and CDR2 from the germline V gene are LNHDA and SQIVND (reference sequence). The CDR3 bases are TGTGCCAGTAGTATAGATTCCGGGTACTACTCTCAAGAGACCCAGTACTTC. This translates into CASSIDSGYYSQETQYF.

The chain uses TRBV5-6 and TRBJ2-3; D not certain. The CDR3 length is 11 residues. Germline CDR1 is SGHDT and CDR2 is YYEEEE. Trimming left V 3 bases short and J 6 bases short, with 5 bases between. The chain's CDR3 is CASSSRDTQYF. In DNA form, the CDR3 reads TGTGCCAGCAGCTCCCGGGATACGCAGTATTTT.

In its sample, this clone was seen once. In DNA, the CDR3 is TGTGCCAGCAGTGAGGTATACGAGCAGTACTTC. It yields the protein CASSEVYEQYF. V and J are TRBV25-1 and TRBJ2-7; D gene uncertain. V lost 3 bases to trimming and J lost 4 bases, with 4 bases between them. CDR3 length equals 11 residues. Germline CDR1 reads MGHDK; CDR2 reads SYGVNS.

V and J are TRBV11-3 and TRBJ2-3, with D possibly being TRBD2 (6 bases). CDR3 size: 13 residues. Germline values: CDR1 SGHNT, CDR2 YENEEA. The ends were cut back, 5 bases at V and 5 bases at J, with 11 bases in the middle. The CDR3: CASSPPGGDTQYF. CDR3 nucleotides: TGTGCCAGCAGCCCCCCCGGGGGAGATACGCAGTATTTT. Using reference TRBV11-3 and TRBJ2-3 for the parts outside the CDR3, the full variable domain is EAGVVQSPRYKIIEKKQPVAFWCNPISGHNTLYWYLQNLGQGPELLIRYENEEAVDDSQLPKDRFSAERLKGVDSTLKIQPAELGDSAVYLCASSPPGGDTQYFGPGTRLTVL.

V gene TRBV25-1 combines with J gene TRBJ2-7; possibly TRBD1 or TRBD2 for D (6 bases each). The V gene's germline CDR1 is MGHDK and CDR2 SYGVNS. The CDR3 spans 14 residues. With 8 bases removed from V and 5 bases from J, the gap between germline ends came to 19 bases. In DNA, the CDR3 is TGTGCCAGCGGAGGGGGGCTTCAGCCCCACGAGCAGTACTTC. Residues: CASGGGLQPHEQYF.

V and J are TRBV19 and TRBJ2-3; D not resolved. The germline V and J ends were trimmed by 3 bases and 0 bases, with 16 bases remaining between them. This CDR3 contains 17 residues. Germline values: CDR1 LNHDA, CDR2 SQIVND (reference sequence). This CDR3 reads CASSIPQYPRSTDTQYF. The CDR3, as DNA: TGTGCCAGTAGTATTCCACAGTACCCTAGAAGCACAGATACGCAGTATTTT.

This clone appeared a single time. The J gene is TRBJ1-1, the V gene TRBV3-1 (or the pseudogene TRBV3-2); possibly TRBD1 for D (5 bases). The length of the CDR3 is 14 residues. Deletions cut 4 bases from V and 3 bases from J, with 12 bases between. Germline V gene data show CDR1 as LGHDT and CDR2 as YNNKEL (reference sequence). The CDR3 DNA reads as TGTGCCAGCAGCCGCGGGTCGGGGGACACTGAAGCTTTCTTT. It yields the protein CASSRGSGDTEAFF.

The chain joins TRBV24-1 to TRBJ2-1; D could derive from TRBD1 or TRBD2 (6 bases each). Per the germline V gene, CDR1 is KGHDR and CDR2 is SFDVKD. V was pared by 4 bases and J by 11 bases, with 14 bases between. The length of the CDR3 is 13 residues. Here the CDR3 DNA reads TGTGCCACCAGTGACGCCCAGGGGAGGAAGCAGTTCTTC. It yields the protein CATSDAQGRKQFF.

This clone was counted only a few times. CDR3 bases: TGTGCCATCAGTGACGGTGATCTTGGAAATCAGCCCCAGCATTTT. Protein: CAISDGDLGNQPQHF. The V gene is TRBV10-3, the J gene TRBJ1-5; D is ambiguous. Germline CDR1 is ENHRY and CDR2 is SYGVKD. Trimming cost V 3 bases and J 4 bases, with 13 bases left between them. The CDR3 totals 15 residues.

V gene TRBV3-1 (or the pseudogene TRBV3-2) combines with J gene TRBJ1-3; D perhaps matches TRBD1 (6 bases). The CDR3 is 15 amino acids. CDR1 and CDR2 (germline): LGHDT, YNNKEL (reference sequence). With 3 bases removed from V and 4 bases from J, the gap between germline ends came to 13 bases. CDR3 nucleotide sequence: TGTGCCAGCAGCCAGGCCGGGACAAACGGAAACACCATATATTTT. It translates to CASSQAGTNGNTIYF.